The clone carrying this T cell receptor beta chain occurred a few times. The antigen remains unidentified. TCRdb fed the reads into MiXCR, producing one record per CDR3 protein. The sample holds about 890,000 distinct CDR3 sequences; about a third are singletons and the top ten take roughly an eighth. Germline CDR1 and CDR2: MNHNS and SASEGT. The CDR3 runs to 14 residues. Trimming pared 7 bases from V and 1 base from J, leaving 11 bases between. These data originate in a study of T cell repertoires in cytomegalovirus infection. For the study at large: Recently identified HLA-C-restricted CMV epitopes were used, and well-studied HLA-B-restricted CMV epitopes were used as well. Public TCR beta signatures marked donors with CMV infection and the matching HLA. Study-wide results and caveats: Identification of carriers of CMV plus the relevant HLA was achieved through cumulative public TCR beta family frequency. Predominance within the ex vivo response was attributable to HLA-C-restricted CMV-specific TCR beta clonotypes.

The chain employs TRBV6-1 and TRBJ1-5; maybe TRBD1 (5 bases). The starting material was cultured CD8+ T cells from PBMCs, obtained from culture after CMV antigen stimulation. This TCR came from a human donor in good health (CMV status not recorded). Some clones in this sample may be carry-over from other donors' samples. The CDR3 spells CASNGWDSNQPQHF. CDR3 coding DNA: TGTGCCAGCAACGGATGGGACAGCAATCAGCCCCAGCATTTT.